This is a list of T cell receptor beta chains from one sample in a study of blood T cells in healthy people across ages. Via MiXCR, TCRdb re-called the 5' RACE reads, giving one row per CDR3 protein. The table has roughly 1,500,000 distinct CDR3 sequences, around 35% seen once. Sample: blood. The receptor set was obtained from a woman in her thirties in good health. The CDR3 runs from the conserved cysteine through the conserved F or W. D genes are given only for firm matches. Some rows have no size entry. The others give once, few or many, or a class for an expanded clone.

TRBV3-1,few,NA,TRBJ2-4,TGTGCCAGCAGCCAAGAATTTGGCAGGCTGAGGGCTTTTTGGGAGCAGTACTTC,CASSQEFGRLRAFWEQYF
TRBV6-4,few,NA,TRBJ1-4,TGTGCCAGCAGTGACCGCCACCGCGGTGTCGGCCTTAATGAAAAACTGTTTTTT,CASSDRHRGVGLNEKLFF
TRBV27,few,TRBD2,TRBJ2-3,TGTGCCAGCAGCCCCTCAGCGGGAGAGAGAACAGATACGCAGTATTTT,CASSPSAGERTDTQYF
TRBV20-1,few,NA,TRBJ2-5,TGCAGTGCTAGAGATCACCTCCCGGAGACCCAGTACTTC,CSARDHLPETQYF
TRBV4-2,NA,TRBD2,TRBJ2-7,TGTGCCAGCAGCCAAGTAGGACTAGCGGGGGGGCCCGAGTACTTC,CASSQVGLAGGPEYF
TRBV5-5,few,TRBD1,TRBJ2-2,TGTGCCAGCACCCCAACCGACAGGGTGAACACCGGGGAGCTGTTTTTT,CASTPTDRVNTGELFF
TRBV7-8,once,NA,TRBJ2-7,TGTGCCAGCAGCTTAATGGACAGCGCCTACGAGCAGTACTTC,CASSLMDSAYEQYF
TRBV4-1,NA,NA,TRBJ2-1,TGCGCCAGCAGCCAAGACGGGGGAAAGTTCAATGAGCAGTTCTTC,CASSQDGGKFNEQFF
TRBV20-1,NA,NA,TRBJ2-4,TGCAGTGCTCGGGGACTTGGGGGAAACATTCAGTACTTC,CSARGLGGNIQYF
TRBV30,few,NA,TRBJ2-5,TGTGCCCTACTGACCAGAGAGGAGACCCAGTACTTC,CALLTREETQYF
TRBV27,few,TRBD2,TRBJ2-7,TGTGCCAGCAGTTTATTTAGTCGGGGACTAGCGGGCGGCGAGCAGTACTTC,CASSLFSRGLAGGEQYF
TRBV25-1,NA,NA,TRBJ1-1,TGTGCCAGCAGGGAGTCCAAAGGGAACACTGAAGCTTTCTTT,CASRESKGNTEAFF
TRBV12-3/TRBV12-4,NA,NA,TRBJ1-2,TGTGCCGGCAGTTTATGGCAGGGCCATGGCTACACCTTC,CAGSLWQGHGYTF
TRBV27,few,NA,TRBJ2-7,TGTGCCAGCAGTTGGAGCAGGGGATACGAGCAGTACTTC,CASSWSRGYEQYF
TRBV18,NA,NA,TRBJ2-7,TGTGCCAGCTCCCCCCCGACACCGAGGCTCTACGAGCAGTACTTC,CASSPPTPRLYEQYF
TRBV7-9,NA,NA,TRBJ2-7,TGTGCCAGCAGCCTCTATCTCCGGGAGCTCACCGAGCAGTACTTC,CASSLYLRELTEQYF
TRBV20-1,NA,NA,TRBJ2-7,TGCAGTGCTAGAGATCCAACGGGGCCGGTCTACGAGCAGTACTTC,CSARDPTGPVYEQYF
TRBV27,few,NA,TRBJ2-6,TGTGCCAGCAGTTCAGGGACTCCGGAGACGGTAGGGGCCAACGTCCTGACTTTC,CASSSGTPETVGANVLTF
TRBV5-6,NA,TRBD2,TRBJ2-5,TGTGCCAGCAGCCCACCGGGAGGGTGGGCGACCCAGTACTTC,CASSPPGGWATQYF
TRBV12-3/TRBV12-4,NA,TRBD2,TRBJ2-5,TGTGCCAGCAGTCCCTTGAAGCGGGGGGATTCGGAGACCCAGTACTTC,CASSPLKRGDSETQYF
TRBV7-2,NA,NA,TRBJ2-5,TGTGCCAGCAGCTTAAAGGGGTTAGATCAAGAGACCCAGTACTTC,CASSLKGLDQETQYF
TRBV27,NA,TRBD1,TRBJ1-2,TGTGCCAGCAGTTTGGGACAGGGGGCTCGATATGGCTACACCTTC,CASSLGQGARYGYTF
TRBV2,NA,TRBD1,TRBJ1-5,TGTGCCAGCAGACAGGGGTTGAACAATCAGCCCCAGCATTTT,CASRQGLNNQPQHF
TRBV5-1,NA,TRBD1,TRBJ1-1,TGCGCCAGCAGCCTTTGGGGATTGGGACAGGGGAACACTGAAGCTTTCTTT,CASSLWGLGQGNTEAFF
TRBV6-2/TRBV6-3,few,NA,TRBJ2-1,TGTGCCAGCAGTTACTGGGACCCCCGACCCCATGAGCAGTTCTTC,CASSYWDPRPHEQFF
TRBV20-1,NA,TRBD1,TRBJ1-4,TGCAGTGCTAGTGCATTACCGGGACAGGCAGTTGAAAAACTGTTTTTT,CSASALPGQAVEKLFF
TRBV7-6,few,NA,TRBJ1-2,TGTGCCAGCAGCTTAGGAGCCAGGGGAGGAGGTGGCTACACCTTC,CASSLGARGGGGYTF
TRBV13,NA,TRBD2,TRBJ2-1,TGTGCCAGCAGCTTAGAGGGGTTCGGGAGGGAGCAGCAGTTCTTC,CASSLEGFGREQQFF
TRBV14,NA,TRBD2,TRBJ2-1,TGTGCCAGCAGCCAAAAGTCTAGCGGGATAAGAAGGTCCTACAATGAGCAGTTCTTC,CASSQKSSGIRRSYNEQFF
TRBV6-6,few,NA,TRBJ2-7,TGTGCCAGCAGGCGGACGGTGAGCTCCTACGAGCAGTACTTC,CASRRTVSSYEQYF
TRBV6-5,few,NA,TRBJ1-1,TGTGCCACTTCACGAGGGACCGAAGCTTTCTTT,CATSRGTEAFF
TRBV7-8,few,TRBD1,TRBJ1-1,TGTGCCAGCAGCACGCGACAGGGGGACACTGAAGCTTTCTTT,CASSTRQGDTEAFF
TRBV15,NA,TRBD2,TRBJ2-1,TGTGCCACCAGCAGAGATCGTTGGGGGTTGAAGCGGGATGGCGTGAATGAGCAGTTCTTC,CATSRDRWGLKRDGVNEQFF
TRBV2,few,TRBD1,TRBJ1-2,TGTGCCAGCAGAACCAGGGGGCGCGAGGGCTACACCTTC,CASRTRGREGYTF
TRBV7-3,NA,TRBD2,TRBJ2-1,TGTGCCAGCAGCCAAGGGACTAGCGGAAACTACAATGAGCAGTTCTTC,CASSQGTSGNYNEQFF
TRBV28,few,TRBD2,TRBJ2-1,TGTGCCAGCAGTCCGCGACTAGCGCAGTTCTTC,CASSPRLAQFF
TRBV2,NA,TRBD2,TRBJ2-7,TGTGCCAGCAGGCGGGGGGCTAGCGTTTCCTACGAGCAGTACTTC,CASRRGASVSYEQYF
TRBV6-2/TRBV6-3,NA,NA,TRBJ2-3,TGTGCCAGCACGTCGCTAGGGACCCGCCCAGATACGCAGTATTTT,CASTSLGTRPDTQYF
TRBV27,NA,TRBD2,TRBJ2-1,TGTGCCAGCAGTTTAGGGACTAGCGGCAGCGGGCAGTTCTTC,CASSLGTSGSGQFF
TRBV29-1,NA,NA,TRBJ1-2,TGCAGCGTTAGTAAAAGGCCTACCGGGGGAAACTATGGCTACACCTTC,CSVSKRPTGGNYGYTF
TRBV25-1,few,NA,TRBJ1-5,TGTGCCAGCAGCCCCGAACGGCGAGGGGATAGCAATCAGCCCCAGCATTTT,CASSPERRGDSNQPQHF
TRBV5-6,NA,NA,TRBJ2-7,TGTACCAGCAGGCCACAGGGCTCTCCCTACGAGCAGTACTTC,CTSRPQGSPYEQYF
TRBV4-2,NA,TRBD2,TRBJ2-3,TGTGCCAGCAGCCAATCCCCGGGGCGGGGGACAGATACGCAGTATTTT,CASSQSPGRGTDTQYF
TRBV2,NA,TRBD1,TRBJ1-6,TGTGCCAGCAAATTTGAGGGGGCGCTGAGGTCACCCCTCCACTTT,CASKFEGALRSPLHF
TRBV7-9,many,NA,TRBJ1-1,TGTGCCAGCAGCTTAGCGAGCACTGAAGCTTTCTTT,CASSLASTEAFF
TRBV20-1,few,TRBD2,TRBJ2-5,TGCAGTGTCGAGGGGCAGGCCGGGGGGGGCACCCAGTACTTC,CSVEGQAGGGTQYF
TRBV25-1,NA,TRBD1,TRBJ1-2,TGTGCCAGCAGCGAGGGACAGGGGGTGAATGGCTACACCTTC,CASSEGQGVNGYTF
TRBV9,NA,NA,TRBJ2-1,TGTGCCAGCAGCGTAGGGGGGGTTGGGGATGAGCAGTTCTTC,CASSVGGVGDEQFF
TRBV3-1,many,NA,TRBJ2-1,TGTGCCAGCAGCCAAACTAGCACCAATGAGCAGTTCTTC,CASSQTSTNEQFF
TRBV20-1,NA,TRBD1,TRBJ2-7,TGCAGTGCCGTCTCCGGGACAGGGGGCGTCGAGCAGTACTTC,CSAVSGTGGVEQYF
TRBV6-1,NA,NA,TRBJ2-3,TGTGCCAGCAGTAAACAGACCAGGGCGGATACGCAGTATTTT,CASSKQTRADTQYF
TRBV7-6,NA,TRBD1,TRBJ2-1,TGTGCCAGCAGTTGGGGACAGGTGTCTACCTACGAGCAGTTCTTC,CASSWGQVSTYEQFF
TRBV20-1,NA,NA,TRBJ2-3,TGCAGTGCTAGAGATTCTTTAGGGAAGGGCACAGATACGCAGTATTTT,CSARDSLGKGTDTQYF
TRBV7-9,NA,TRBD2,TRBJ2-1,TGTGCCAGCAGCTTAGCGAGGGGGGGGCTAGCGGGACCCTACAATGAGCAGTTCTTC,CASSLARGGLAGPYNEQFF
TRBV6-6,NA,NA,TRBJ1-5,TGTGCCAGCAGTCCGCCAGGGAAGATACAGCCCCAGCATTTT,CASSPPGKIQPQHF